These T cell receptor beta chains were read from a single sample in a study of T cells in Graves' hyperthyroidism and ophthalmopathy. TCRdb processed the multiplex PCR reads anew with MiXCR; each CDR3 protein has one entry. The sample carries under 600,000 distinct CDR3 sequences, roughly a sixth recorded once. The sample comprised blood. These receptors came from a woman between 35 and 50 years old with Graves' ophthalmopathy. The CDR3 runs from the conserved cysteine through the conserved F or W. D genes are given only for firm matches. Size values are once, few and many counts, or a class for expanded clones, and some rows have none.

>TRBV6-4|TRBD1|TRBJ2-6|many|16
CASSEKGASGANVLTF
TGTGCCAGCAGTGAAAAGGGGGCCTCCGGGGCCAACGTCCTGACTTTC
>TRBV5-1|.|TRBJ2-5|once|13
CASSSGRRETQYF
TGCGCCAGCAGTTCCGGCAGACGCGAGACCCAGTACTTC
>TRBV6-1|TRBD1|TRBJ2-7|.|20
CASSDPGGTGVFTTSREQYF
TGTGCCAGCAGTGATCCTGGAGGGACAGGAGTATTTACTACGTCGAGGGAGCAGTACTTC
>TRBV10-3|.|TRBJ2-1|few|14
CAIMTESSYNEQFF
TGTGCCATCATGACGGAGAGCTCCTACAATGAGCAGTTCTTC
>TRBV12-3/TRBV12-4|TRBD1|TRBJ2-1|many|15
CASSFVGQSYNEQFF
TGTGCCAGCAGTTTTGTGGGACAGTCCTACAATGAGCAGTTCTTC
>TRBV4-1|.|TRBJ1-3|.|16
CASSQVISEGGNTIYF
TGCGCCAGCAGCCAAGTTATAAGCGAGGGTGGAAACACCATATATTTT
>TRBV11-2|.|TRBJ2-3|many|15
CASSLSAVLGAAQYF
TGTGCCAGCTCCCTAAGCGCGGTCCTTGGGGCGGCGCAGTATTTT
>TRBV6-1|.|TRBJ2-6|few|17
CASNEPHSWAGANVLTF
TGTGCCAGCAACGAACCGCATTCATGGGCAGGGGCCAACGTCCTGACTTTC
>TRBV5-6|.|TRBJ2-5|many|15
CASSLGFPPVETQYF
TGTGCCAGCAGCTTGGGTTTCCCCCCCGTGGAGACCCAGTACTTC
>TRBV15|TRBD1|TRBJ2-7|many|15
CATSREPGGSYEQYF
TGTGCCACCAGCAGAGAGCCAGGGGGCTCCTACGAGCAGTACTTC
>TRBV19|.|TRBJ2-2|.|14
CASNRGANTGELFF
TGTGCCAGTAATAGGGGAGCGAACACCGGGGAGCTGTTTTTT
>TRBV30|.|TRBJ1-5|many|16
CAWRRRPGVSNQPQHF
TGTGCCTGGAGGAGGAGGCCGGGGGTAAGCAATCAGCCCCAGCATTTT
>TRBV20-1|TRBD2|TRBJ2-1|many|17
CSARDLQLAGGAYEQFF
TGCAGTGCTAGAGACCTTCAACTAGCGGGAGGTGCCTATGAGCAGTTCTTC
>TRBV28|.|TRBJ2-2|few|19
CASSFFALRRRGNTGELFF
TGTGCCAGCAGTTTTTTCGCCTTACGGCGACGGGGGAACACCGGGGAGCTGTTTTTT
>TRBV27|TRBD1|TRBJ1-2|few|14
CASSWAGTGYNYTF
TGTGCCAGCAGTTGGGCCGGGACAGGTTACAACTACACCTTC
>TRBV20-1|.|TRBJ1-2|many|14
CSARDSAVNYGYTF
TGCAGTGCTAGAGATTCGGCCGTTAACTATGGCTACACCTTC
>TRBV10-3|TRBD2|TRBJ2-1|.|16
CAITTGTSGDYNEQFF
TGTGCCATCACGACAGGGACTAGCGGGGATTACAATGAGCAGTTCTTC
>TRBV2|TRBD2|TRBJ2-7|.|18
CASSVPLTSGSLDYEQYF
TGTGCCAGCAGTGTCCCCTTAACTAGCGGGAGCCTCGACTACGAGCAGTACTTC
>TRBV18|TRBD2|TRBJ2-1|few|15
CASSPIASGRNEQFF
TGTGCCAGCTCACCTATAGCTAGCGGACGGAATGAGCAGTTCTTC
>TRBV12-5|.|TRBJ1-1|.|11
CASGLTTEAFF
TGTGCTAGTGGTTTGACCACTGAAGCTTTCTTT
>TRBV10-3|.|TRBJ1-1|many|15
CAISDPRGPGTEAFF
TGTGCCATCAGTGACCCCCGGGGCCCGGGCACTGAAGCTTTCTTT
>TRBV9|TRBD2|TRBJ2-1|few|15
CASSGTSASYNEQFF
TGTGCCAGCAGCGGGACTAGCGCCTCCTACAATGAGCAGTTCTTC
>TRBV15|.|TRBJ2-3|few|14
CATSRVRGTDTQYF
TGTGCCACCAGCAGAGTGAGAGGCACAGATACGCAGTATTTT
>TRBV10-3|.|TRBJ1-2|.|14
CAISDTQQGGGYTF
TGTGCCATCAGTGATACCCAACAGGGAGGGGGCTACACCTTC
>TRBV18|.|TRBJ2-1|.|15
CASSPRSSSYNGQFF
TGTGCCAGCTCACCCCGGTCGAGCTCATACAATGGGCAGTTCTTC
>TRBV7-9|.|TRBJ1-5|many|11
CASSLDGPQHF
TGTGCCAGCAGCTTAGATGGGCCCCAGCATTTT
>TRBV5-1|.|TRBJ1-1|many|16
CASSPMSRTLNTEAFF
TGCGCCAGCAGCCCGATGTCTCGGACCTTGAACACTGAAGCTTTCTTT
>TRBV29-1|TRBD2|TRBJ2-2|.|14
CSVGLAGFTGELFF
TGCAGCGTGGGACTAGCAGGATTCACCGGGGAGCTGTTTTTT
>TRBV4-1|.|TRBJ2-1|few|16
CASSLTGLKGYNEQFF
TGCGCCAGCAGCCTCACTGGGCTAAAAGGCTACAATGAGCAGTTCTTC
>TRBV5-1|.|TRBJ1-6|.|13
CASSLSGNSPLHF
TGCGCCAGCAGCTTGAGTGGCAATTCACCCCTCCACTTT
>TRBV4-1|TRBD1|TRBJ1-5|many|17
CASSQAHQGQGIQPQHF
TGCGCCAGCAGCCAAGCCCATCAAGGACAGGGGATCCAGCCCCAGCATTTT
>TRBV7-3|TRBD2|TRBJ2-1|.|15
CASSLSGGAMDEQFF
TGTGCCAGCAGCCTCAGCGGGGGGGCTATGGATGAGCAGTTCTTC
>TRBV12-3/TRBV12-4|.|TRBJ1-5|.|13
CASRGGRNQPQHF
TGTGCCAGCAGGGGGGGCCGAAATCAGCCCCAGCATTTT
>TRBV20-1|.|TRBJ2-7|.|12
CSASGVDYEQYF
TGCAGTGCCTCAGGGGTCGACTACGAGCAGTACTTC
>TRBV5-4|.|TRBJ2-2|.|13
CASSLGPGGELFF
TGTGCCAGCAGCTTGGGTCCTGGCGGGGAGCTGTTTTTT
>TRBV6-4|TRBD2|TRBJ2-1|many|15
CASSETSGGPGEQFF
TGTGCCAGCAGTGAGACTAGCGGGGGGCCGGGTGAGCAGTTCTTC
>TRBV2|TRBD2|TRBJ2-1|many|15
CASRPTSGADIEQFF
TGTGCCAGCAGGCCTACTAGCGGGGCGGACATTGAGCAGTTCTTC
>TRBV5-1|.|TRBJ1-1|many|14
CASSFPGSTTEAFF
TGCGCCAGCAGCTTTCCAGGGTCTACCACTGAAGCTTTCTTT
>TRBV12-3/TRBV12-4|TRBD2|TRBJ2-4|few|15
CASSLDSGGRRIQYF
TGTGCCAGCAGTTTAGACTCGGGAGGGCGGCGTATTCAGTACTTC
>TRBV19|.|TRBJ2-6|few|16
CASSMVTASGANVLTF
TGTGCCAGTAGTATGGTGACCGCCTCTGGGGCCAACGTCCTGACTTTC
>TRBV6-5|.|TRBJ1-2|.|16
CASSYSFEGNIYGYTF
TGTGCCAGCAGTTACTCTTTTGAAGGGAATATCTATGGCTACACCTTC
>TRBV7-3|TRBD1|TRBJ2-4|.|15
CASSIQGGNENIQYF
TGTGCCAGCAGCATACAGGGGGGCAATGAAAACATTCAGTACTTC
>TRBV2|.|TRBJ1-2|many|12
CASSVSGDGYTF
TGTGCCAGCAGTGTGTCGGGGGACGGCTACACCTTC
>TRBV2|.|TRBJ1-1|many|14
CASSGAIMNTEAFF
TGTGCCAGCAGTGGGGCAATCATGAACACTGAAGCTTTCTTT
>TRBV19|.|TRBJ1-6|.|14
CASQRGTTNSPLHF
TGTGCCAGCCAGCGGGGGACAACAAATTCACCCCTCCACTTT
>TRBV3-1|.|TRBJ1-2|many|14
CASSQGSGAYGYTF
TGTGCCAGCAGCCAAGGCTCAGGAGCTTATGGCTACACCTTC
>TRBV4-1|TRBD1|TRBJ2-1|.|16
CASSHGRDRVGNEQFF
TGCGCCAGCAGCCACGGCCGGGACAGGGTTGGGAATGAGCAGTTCTTC
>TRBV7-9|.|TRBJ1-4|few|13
CASSSWASEKLFF
TGTGCCAGCAGCTCCTGGGCCAGTGAAAAACTGTTTTTT
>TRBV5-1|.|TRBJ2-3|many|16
CASRSLSGGGTDTQYF
TGCGCCAGCAGATCGCTGTCCGGAGGGGGCACAGATACGCAGTATTTT
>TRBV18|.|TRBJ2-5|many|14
CASSPAGNQETQYF
TGTGCCAGCTCACCGGCGGGGAACCAAGAGACCCAGTACTTC
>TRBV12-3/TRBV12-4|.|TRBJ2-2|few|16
CASSFTGGGNTGELFF
TGTGCCAGCAGTTTTACCGGAGGCGGGAACACCGGGGAGCTGTTTTTT
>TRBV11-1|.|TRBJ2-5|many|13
CASSLFGKETQYF
TGTGCCAGCAGCTTATTCGGTAAAGAGACCCAGTACTTC
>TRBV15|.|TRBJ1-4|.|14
CATSRDQGNEKLFF
TGTGCCACCAGCAGAGATCAGGGGAATGAAAAACTGTTTTTT
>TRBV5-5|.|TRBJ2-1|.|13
CASSFGEGNEQFF
TGTGCCAGCAGCTTCGGAGAGGGAAATGAGCAGTTCTTC
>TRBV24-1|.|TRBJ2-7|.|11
CATSEGYEQYF
TGTGCCACCAGTGAGGGCTACGAGCAGTACTTC
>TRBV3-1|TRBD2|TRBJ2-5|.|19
CASSQDLTSGGMMEETQYF
TGTGCCAGCAGCCAAGATCTGACTAGCGGGGGGATGATGGAAGAGACCCAGTACTTC
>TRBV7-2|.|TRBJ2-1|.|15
CASSPPFGLNNEQFF
TGTGCCAGCAGCCCGCCCTTTGGTTTAAACAATGAGCAGTTCTTC
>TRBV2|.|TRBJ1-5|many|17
CASKGGLVGVGNQPQHF
TGTGCCAGCAAGGGGGGCCTCGTGGGTGTGGGCAATCAGCCCCAGCATTTT
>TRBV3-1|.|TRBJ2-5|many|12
CASSQVTGDQYF
TGTGCCAGCAGCCAAGTTACCGGGGACCAGTACTTC